The T cell receptor (beta chain) under discussion was sequenced for a study of control samples from healthy donors and cancer patients. The CDR3 covers 13 residues. V was trimmed by 5 bases and J by 6 bases, leaving 10 bases between them. The data were produced by immunoSEQ multiplex PCR, yet TCRdb's version contains in-frame clones alone and is incomplete. The sample lists 100,000 to 150,000 clones; 70% to 90% were seen once. The V and J genes are TRBV12-3 or TRBV12-4 and TRBJ1-4; D is uncertain. Sequencing was carried out using blood. This sequence was found in a man in his sixties in good health. The CDR3 DNA reads TGTGCCAGCAGTCCGAGGACCTATGAAAAACTGTTTTTT. This gives the protein CASSPRTYEKLFF.